The 4 T cell receptor beta chains listed next were all sequenced from one sample in a study of cytomegalovirus exposure and HLA in healthy donors. In the PCR, 60 Vbeta and 13 Jbeta primers were used. Method: immunoSEQ multiplex PCR; TCRdb's copy keeps in-frame clones and lacks some. The sample includes 110,000 or so clones, 67% of them seen just once. The sequencing sample was made of PBMCs. The source of these receptors is a man aged 18 to 35 in good health and CMV-seropositive.

The rearrangement links TRBV27 to TRBJ2-3; 9 bases fit TRBD2. CDR1 is MNHEY, CDR2 SMNVEV, per germline (reference sequence). V trimming: 6 bases; J trimming: 5 bases; junction bases outside the gene matches: 6. The CDR3 extends over 14 amino acids. Here the CDR3 DNA reads TGTGCCAGCAGGTTAGCGGGGGCGGGAGATACGCAGTATTTT. Encoded protein: CASRLAGAGDTQYF.

V gene TRBV10-3 combines with J gene TRBJ1-2; perhaps TRBD1 as D (5 bases). Looked up from germline, CDR1 is ENHRY and CDR2 is SYGVKD. The CDR3 has 12 amino acids. V was trimmed by 4 bases and J by 6 bases, leaving 9 bases between them. The DNA for the CDR3 is TGTGCCATCAGTGCGCAGGGAAATGGCTACACCTTC. This codes for CAISAQGNGYTF.

This clone has more than one count but fewer than ten. The chain recombines TRBV19 with TRBJ2-2; TRBD2 might be the D (5 bases). Trimming left V 7 bases short and J 4 bases short, with 16 bases between. This CDR3 has 15 residues. Germline V CDR1 and CDR2: LNHDA, SQIVND (reference sequence). CDR3 sequence reads: CASKGRPGSTGELFF. CDR3 in DNA: TGTGCCAGTAAGGGTCGCCCGGGGTCCACCGGGGAGCTGTTTTTT.

The chain has TRBV6-5 and TRBJ1-2; a weak D match, TRBD1 (5 bases). CDR1 is MNHEY, CDR2 SVGAGI, per germline. This CDR3 comprises 12 residues. V lost 6 bases, J lost 2 bases, and 7 bases lay in between. CDR3 nucleotides: TGTGCCAGCAGGCGGGGCAACTATGGCTACACCTTC. It is translated as CASRRGNYGYTF.